These T cell receptor beta chains were read from a single sample in a study of T-cell memory formation after mild COVID-19. Each CDR3 protein gets one entry after TCRdb re-called the 5' RACE reads with MiXCR. The sample lists some 490,000 distinct CDR3 sequences, 15% to 20% occurring once. Sample: PBMCs or a T cell subset sorted from them (not recorded which). The source of these receptors is an adult woman who had mild COVID-19 (a few samples of this study predate the infection). Cell type and time point are not known. The CDR3 runs from the conserved cysteine through the conserved F or W. A D gene is named only where the DNA matches it firmly. Some rows have no size entry. The others give once, few or many, or a class for an expanded clone.

d_gene: .
v_gene: TRBV7-7
abundance: .
j_gene: TRBJ2-7
CDR3aa: CASSSDGSYEQYF
CDR3nt: TGTGCTAGCAGCTCGGACGGTTCCTACGAGCAGTACTTC

d_gene: .
v_gene: TRBV12-3/TRBV12-4
abundance: .
j_gene: TRBJ2-7
CDR3aa: CASSLFGVEVAYEQYF
CDR3nt: TGTGCCAGCAGTTTATTCGGGGTGGAGGTAGCCTACGAGCAGTACTTC

d_gene: .
v_gene: TRBV10-2
abundance: .
j_gene: TRBJ2-1
CDR3aa: CASSLSGSRNEQFF
CDR3nt: TGCGCCAGCAGCCTTTCCGGGAGCCGCAATGAGCAGTTCTTC

d_gene: .
v_gene: TRBV20-1
abundance: few
j_gene: TRBJ2-7
CDR3aa: CSALISGKSYEQYF
CDR3nt: TGCAGTGCCCTCATATCGGGAAAAAGTTACGAGCAGTACTTC

d_gene: TRBD1
v_gene: TRBV29-1
abundance: few
j_gene: TRBJ1-2
CDR3aa: CSTSPRTGPISYGYTF
CDR3nt: TGCAGCACCTCTCCCCGGACAGGGCCCATTTCCTATGGCTACACCTTC

d_gene: TRBD2
v_gene: TRBV7-2
abundance: few
j_gene: TRBJ2-7
CDR3aa: CASEAGGPLEQYF
CDR3nt: TGTGCCAGCGAGGCGGGAGGGCCCTTAGAGCAGTACTTC

d_gene: .
v_gene: TRBV3-1
abundance: few
j_gene: TRBJ2-4
CDR3aa: CASSQEKSIQYF
CDR3nt: TGTGCCAGCAGCCAAGAGAAGAGCATTCAGTACTTC

d_gene: .
v_gene: TRBV7-9
abundance: few
j_gene: TRBJ2-2
CDR3aa: CASRINPGELFF
CDR3nt: TGTGCCAGCAGAATTAATCCCGGGGAGCTGTTTTTT

d_gene: TRBD1
v_gene: TRBV6-2/TRBV6-3
abundance: many
j_gene: TRBJ2-5
CDR3aa: CASSRPGQGWYQETQYF
CDR3nt: TGTGCCAGCAGTCGACCGGGACAGGGATGGTACCAAGAGACCCAGTACTTC

d_gene: .
v_gene: TRBV5-1
abundance: .
j_gene: TRBJ2-5
CDR3aa: CASSSSRLQETQYF
CDR3nt: TGCGCCAGCAGCTCGTCTAGGTTGCAAGAGACCCAGTACTTC

d_gene: TRBD1
v_gene: TRBV6-2/TRBV6-3
abundance: .
j_gene: TRBJ1-2
CDR3aa: CASRSTGEADGYTF
CDR3nt: TGTGCCAGCAGATCCACAGGGGAAGCGGATGGCTACACCTTC

d_gene: .
v_gene: TRBV12-3/TRBV12-4
abundance: many
j_gene: TRBJ2-5
CDR3aa: CASSFGQVLETQYF
CDR3nt: TGTGCCAGCAGTTTTGGCCAAGTCTTGGAGACCCAGTACTTC

d_gene: .
v_gene: TRBV3-1
abundance: .
j_gene: TRBJ1-2
CDR3aa: CASSPQLVLVRASYGYTF
CDR3nt: TGTGCCAGCAGCCCCCAACTAGTTCTAGTCCGGGCGAGCTATGGCTACACCTTC

d_gene: TRBD2
v_gene: TRBV9
abundance: few
j_gene: TRBJ2-3
CDR3aa: CASSRGDTDTQYF
CDR3nt: TGTGCCAGCAGCCGGGGGGACACAGATACGCAGTATTTT

d_gene: .
v_gene: TRBV5-4
abundance: .
j_gene: TRBJ2-7
CDR3aa: CASSSRDWGYEQYF
CDR3nt: TGTGCCAGCAGCTCCCGGGACTGGGGCTACGAGCAGTACTTC

d_gene: .
v_gene: TRBV7-8
abundance: .
j_gene: TRBJ2-5
CDR3aa: CASSLGAAETQYF
CDR3nt: TGTGCCAGCAGCTTGGGCGCGGCTGAGACCCAGTACTTC

d_gene: .
v_gene: TRBV6-5
abundance: .
j_gene: TRBJ2-6
CDR3aa: CASSYRAVSGANVLTF
CDR3nt: TGTGCCAGCAGTTACCGGGCAGTCTCTGGGGCCAACGTCCTGACTTTC

d_gene: .
v_gene: TRBV5-1
abundance: .
j_gene: TRBJ2-2
CDR3aa: CASSLDGGTNTGELFF
CDR3nt: TGCGCCAGCAGCTTGGATGGGGGAACGAACACCGGGGAGCTGTTTTTT

d_gene: TRBD1
v_gene: TRBV9
abundance: few
j_gene: TRBJ2-3
CDR3aa: CASSVARTGSTDTQYF
CDR3nt: TGTGCCAGCAGCGTAGCGCGGACAGGGAGCACAGATACGCAGTATTTT

d_gene: TRBD1
v_gene: TRBV27
abundance: .
j_gene: TRBJ2-2
CDR3aa: CASSRDSMGTGELFF
CDR3nt: TGTGCCAGCAGCCGGGACAGTATGGGCACCGGGGAGCTGTTTTTT

d_gene: TRBD1
v_gene: TRBV5-1
abundance: .
j_gene: TRBJ2-7
CDR3aa: CASSSGQNTYEQYF
CDR3nt: TGCGCCAGCAGCTCGGGACAGAACACCTACGAGCAGTACTTC

d_gene: .
v_gene: TRBV7-6
abundance: .
j_gene: TRBJ2-3
CDR3aa: CASSSTGGQADTQYF
CDR3nt: TGTGCCAGCAGCTCAACCGGGGGACAAGCAGATACGCAGTATTTT

d_gene: TRBD1
v_gene: TRBV5-1
abundance: .
j_gene: TRBJ2-7
CDR3aa: CASSSYGQGGKSQYF
CDR3nt: TGCGCCAGCAGCAGCTACGGACAGGGGGGGAAGTCGCAGTACTTC

d_gene: TRBD2
v_gene: TRBV20-1
abundance: few
j_gene: TRBJ2-1
CDR3aa: CSARDRSGGAYNEQFF
CDR3nt: TGCAGTGCTAGAGACCGAAGCGGGGGGGCCTACAATGAGCAGTTCTTC